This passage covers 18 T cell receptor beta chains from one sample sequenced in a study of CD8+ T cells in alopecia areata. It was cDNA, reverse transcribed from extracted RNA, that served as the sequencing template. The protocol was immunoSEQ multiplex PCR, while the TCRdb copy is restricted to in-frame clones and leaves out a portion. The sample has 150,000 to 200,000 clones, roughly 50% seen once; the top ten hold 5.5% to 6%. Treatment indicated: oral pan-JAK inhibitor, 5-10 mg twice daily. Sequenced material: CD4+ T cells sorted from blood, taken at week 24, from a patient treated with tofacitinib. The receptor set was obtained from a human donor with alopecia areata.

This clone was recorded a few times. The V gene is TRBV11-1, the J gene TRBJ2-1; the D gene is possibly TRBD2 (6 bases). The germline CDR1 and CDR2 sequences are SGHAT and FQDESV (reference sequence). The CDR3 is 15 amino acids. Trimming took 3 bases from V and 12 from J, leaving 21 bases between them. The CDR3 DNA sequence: TGTGCCAGCAGCTTCCACAAAGGGGCGTACGGGGGGCAGTTCTTC. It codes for CASSFHKGAYGGQFF.

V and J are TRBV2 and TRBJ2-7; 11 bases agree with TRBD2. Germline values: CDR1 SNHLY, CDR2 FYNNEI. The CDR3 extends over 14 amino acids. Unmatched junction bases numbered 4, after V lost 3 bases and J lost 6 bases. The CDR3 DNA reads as TGTGCCAGCAGTGACGCTAGCGGGGGGACCGAGCAGTACTTC. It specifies CASSDASGGTEQYF.

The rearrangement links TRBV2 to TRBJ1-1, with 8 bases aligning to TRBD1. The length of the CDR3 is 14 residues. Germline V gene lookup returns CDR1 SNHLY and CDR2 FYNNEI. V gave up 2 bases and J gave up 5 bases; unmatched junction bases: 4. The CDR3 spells CASSEQGALTEAFF. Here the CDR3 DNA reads TGTGCCAGCAGTGAACAGGGGGCGCTGACTGAAGCTTTCTTT.

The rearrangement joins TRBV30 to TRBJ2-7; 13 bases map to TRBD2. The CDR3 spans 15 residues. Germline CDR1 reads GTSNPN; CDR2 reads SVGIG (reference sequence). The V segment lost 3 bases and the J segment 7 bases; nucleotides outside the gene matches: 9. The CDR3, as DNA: TGTGCCTGGAGCCAGACTAGCGGGAGGCGGAGTGAGCAGTACTTC. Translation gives CAWSQTSGRRSEQYF. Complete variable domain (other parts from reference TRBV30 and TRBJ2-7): SQTIHQWPATLVQPVGSPLSLECTVEGTSNPNLYWYRQAAGRGLQLLFYSVGIGQISSEVPQNLSASRPQDRQFILSSKKLLLSDSGFYLCAWSQTSGRRSEQYFGPGTRLTVT.

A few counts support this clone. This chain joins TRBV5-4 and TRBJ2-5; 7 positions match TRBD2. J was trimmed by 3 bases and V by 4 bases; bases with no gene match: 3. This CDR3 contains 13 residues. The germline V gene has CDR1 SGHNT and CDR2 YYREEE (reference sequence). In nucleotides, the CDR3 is TGTGCCAGCAGCCCGCTAGCGGAAGAGACCCAGTACTTC. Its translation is CASSPLAEETQYF.

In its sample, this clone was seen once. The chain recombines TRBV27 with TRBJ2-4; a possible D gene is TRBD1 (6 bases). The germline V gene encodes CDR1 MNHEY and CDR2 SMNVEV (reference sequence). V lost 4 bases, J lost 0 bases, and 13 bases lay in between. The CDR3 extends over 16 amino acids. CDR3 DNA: TGTGCCAGCAGTTCAATCGAGGGGGTAGCCAAAAACATTCAGTACTTC. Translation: CASSSIEGVAKNIQYF.

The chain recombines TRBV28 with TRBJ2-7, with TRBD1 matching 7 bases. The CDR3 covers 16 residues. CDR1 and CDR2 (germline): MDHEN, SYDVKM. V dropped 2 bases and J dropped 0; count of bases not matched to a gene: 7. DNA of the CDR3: TGTGCCAGCAGTTTAGGCGACAGGGTCTACTCCTACGAGCAGTACTTC. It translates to CASSLGDRVYSYEQYF.

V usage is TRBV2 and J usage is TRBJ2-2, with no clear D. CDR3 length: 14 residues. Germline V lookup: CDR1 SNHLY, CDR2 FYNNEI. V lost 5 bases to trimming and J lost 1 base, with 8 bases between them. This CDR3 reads CASSRQENTGELFF. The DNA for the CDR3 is TGTGCCAGCAGTCGGCAGGAGAACACCGGGGAGCTGTTTTTT. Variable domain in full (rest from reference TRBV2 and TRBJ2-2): EPEVTQTPSHQVTQMGQEVILRCVPISNHLYFYWYRQILGQKVEFLVSFYNNEISEKSEIFDDQFSVERPDGSNFTLKIRSTKLEDSAMYFCASSRQENTGELFFGEGSRLTVL.

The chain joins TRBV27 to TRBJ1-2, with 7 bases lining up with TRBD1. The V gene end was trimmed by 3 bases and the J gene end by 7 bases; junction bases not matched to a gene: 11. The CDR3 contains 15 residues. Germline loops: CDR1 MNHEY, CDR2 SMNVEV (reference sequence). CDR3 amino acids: CASSFRDSYRSGYTF. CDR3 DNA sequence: TGTGCCAGCAGTTTCCGGGACAGCTATAGATCTGGCTACACCTTC.

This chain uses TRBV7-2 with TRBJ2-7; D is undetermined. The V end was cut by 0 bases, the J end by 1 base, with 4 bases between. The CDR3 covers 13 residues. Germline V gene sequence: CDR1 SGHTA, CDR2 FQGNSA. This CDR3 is CASSLALSYEQYF. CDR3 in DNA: TGTGCCAGCAGCTTAGCGCTGTCCTACGAGCAGTACTTC.

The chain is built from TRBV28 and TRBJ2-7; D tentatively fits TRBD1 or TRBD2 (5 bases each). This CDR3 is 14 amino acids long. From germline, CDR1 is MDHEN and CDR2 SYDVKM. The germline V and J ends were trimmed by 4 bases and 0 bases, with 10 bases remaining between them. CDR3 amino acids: CASSWPGSSYEQYF. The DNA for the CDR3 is TGTGCCAGCAGTTGGCCAGGGAGCTCCTACGAGCAGTACTTC.

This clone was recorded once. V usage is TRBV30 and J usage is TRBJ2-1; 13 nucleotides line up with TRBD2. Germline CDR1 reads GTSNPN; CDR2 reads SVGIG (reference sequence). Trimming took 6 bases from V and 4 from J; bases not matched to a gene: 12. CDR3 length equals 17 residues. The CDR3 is CACGGTSGISAYNEQFF. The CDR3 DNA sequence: TGTGCCTGTGGGGGGACTAGCGGGATATCTGCTTACAATGAGCAGTTCTTC. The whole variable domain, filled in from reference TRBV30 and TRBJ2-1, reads SQTIHQWPATLVQPVGSPLSLECTVEGTSNPNLYWYRQAAGRGLQLLFYSVGIGQISSEVPQNLSASRPQDRQFILSSKKLLLSDSGFYLCACGGTSGISAYNEQFFGPGTRLTVL.

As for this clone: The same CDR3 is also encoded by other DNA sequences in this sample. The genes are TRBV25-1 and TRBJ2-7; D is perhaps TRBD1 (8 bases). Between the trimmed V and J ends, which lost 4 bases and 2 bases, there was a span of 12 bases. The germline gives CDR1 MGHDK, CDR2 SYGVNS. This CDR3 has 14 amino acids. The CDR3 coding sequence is TGTGCCAGCAGTGGCACAGGGGGGGCCTACGAGCAGTACTTC. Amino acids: CASSGTGGAYEQYF.

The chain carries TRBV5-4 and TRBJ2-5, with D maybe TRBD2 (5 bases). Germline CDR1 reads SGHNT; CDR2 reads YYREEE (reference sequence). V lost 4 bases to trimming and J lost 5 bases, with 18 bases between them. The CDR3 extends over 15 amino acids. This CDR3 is CASSPELALGETQYF. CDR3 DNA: TGTGCCAGCAGCCCAGAGCTAGCCCTTGGGGAGACCCAGTACTTC.

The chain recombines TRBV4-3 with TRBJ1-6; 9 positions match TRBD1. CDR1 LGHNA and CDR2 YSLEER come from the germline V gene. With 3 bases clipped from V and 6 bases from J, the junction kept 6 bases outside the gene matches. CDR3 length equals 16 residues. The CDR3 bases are TGCGCCAGCAGCCAGATGGGACAGGGTGGTAATTCACCCCTCCACTTT. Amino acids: CASSQMGQGGNSPLHF.

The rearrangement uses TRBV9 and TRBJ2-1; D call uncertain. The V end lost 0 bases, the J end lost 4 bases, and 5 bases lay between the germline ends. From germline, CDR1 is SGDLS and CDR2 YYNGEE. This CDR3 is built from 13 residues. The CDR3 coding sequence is TGTGCCAGCAGCGTAGACTATTACAATGAGCAGTTCTTC. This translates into CASSVDYYNEQFF.

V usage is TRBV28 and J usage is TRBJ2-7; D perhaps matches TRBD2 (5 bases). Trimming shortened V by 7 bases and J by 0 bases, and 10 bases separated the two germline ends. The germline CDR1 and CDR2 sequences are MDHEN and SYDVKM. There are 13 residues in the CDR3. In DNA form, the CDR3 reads TGTGCCAGCATCCGGGGTCGCTCCTACGAGCAGTACTTC. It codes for CASIRGRSYEQYF.

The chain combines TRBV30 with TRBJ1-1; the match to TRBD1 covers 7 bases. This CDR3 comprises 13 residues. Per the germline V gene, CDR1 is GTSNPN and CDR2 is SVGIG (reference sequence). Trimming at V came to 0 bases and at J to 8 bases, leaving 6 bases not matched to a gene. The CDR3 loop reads CAWSVQGGVEAFF. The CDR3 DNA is TGTGCCTGGAGTGTGCAGGGGGGGGTAGAAGCTTTCTTT.